The 3 T cell receptor beta chains presented below share a single source sample, sequenced in a study of T cells after yellow fever vaccination. TCRdb reprocessed the 5' RACE reads via MiXCR and lists one record per CDR3 protein. There are 250,000 to 350,000 distinct CDR3 sequences in the sample; 3.5% to 5% occur only once, and just under 20% lies in the top ten. The sample was PBMCs, taken 15 days after the yellow fever booster vaccination. The receptors were sampled from a man younger than 30 who received the YFV17D yellow fever vaccine.

This clonotype appeared a few times. This rearrangement joins TRBV5-1 to TRBJ2-7; TRBD2 aligns across 12 bases. V was clipped by 2 bases and J by 2 bases; unmatched bases: 2. CDR3 length: 15 residues. Germline lookup yields CDR1 SGHRS and CDR2 YFSETQ. The chain's CDR3 is CASSFRLAGAYEQYF. As DNA, the CDR3 is TGCGCCAGCAGCTTTCGACTAGCGGGGGCCTACGAGCAGTACTTC.

This clonotype was seen only a few times. The chain couples TRBV7-9 to TRBJ2-1; weak D call: TRBD2 (5 bases). The V gene lost 6 bases and the J gene lost 7 bases, with 7 bases spanning the gap. The CDR3 has 11 amino acids. The germline V gene encodes CDR1 SEHNR and CDR2 FQNEAQ (reference sequence). CDR3 DNA: TGTGCCAGCAGGGAGGTAAATGAGCAGTTCTTC. Its translation: CASREVNEQFF.

This clonotype was recorded at least ten times. The chain links TRBV18 to TRBJ2-7; D possibly corresponds to TRBD2 (6 bases). CDR1 is KGHSH, CDR2 LQKENI, per germline. Between the trimmed V and J ends, which lost 5 bases and 2 bases, there was a span of 10 bases. This CDR3 comprises 13 residues. The CDR3 here is CASSSGDTYEQYF. The CDR3 DNA reads as TGTGCCAGCTCATCGGGGGATACCTACGAGCAGTACTTC.